This TCR beta chain was sequenced for a study of T cell responses to AZD1222 COVID-19 vaccine. Trimming cost V 1 base and J 5 bases; bases outside gene matches: 16. This CDR3 is built from 19 residues. Germline loops: CDR1 LNHDA, CDR2 SQIVND (reference sequence). Sequencing was performed with immunoSEQ multiplex PCR; in TCRdb, only in-frame clones are kept and a portion is missing. Here the sample spans around 160,000 clones, approximately 90% being singletons. The TCR comes from an adult who received the AZD1222 COVID-19 vaccine. The chain is built from TRBV19 and TRBJ1-2; 10 nucleotides agree with TRBD1. Sequenced here: peripheral blood, sampled 28 days after the second AZD1222 dose. The CDR3 DNA follows: TGTGCCAGTAGTATAGCCTCCGGGACAGGGGCCGCACGGGCATATGGCTACACCTTC. It translates to CASSIASGTGAARAYGYTF.